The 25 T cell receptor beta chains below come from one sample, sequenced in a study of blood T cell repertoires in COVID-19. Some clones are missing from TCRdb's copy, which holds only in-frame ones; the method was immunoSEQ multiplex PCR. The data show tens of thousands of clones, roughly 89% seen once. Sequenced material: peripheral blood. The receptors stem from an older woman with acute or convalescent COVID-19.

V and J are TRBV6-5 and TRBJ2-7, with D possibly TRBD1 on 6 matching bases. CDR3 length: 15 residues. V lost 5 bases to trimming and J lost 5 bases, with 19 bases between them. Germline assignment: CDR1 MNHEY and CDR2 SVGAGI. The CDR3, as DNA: TGTGCCAGCAGTCCGTTAACCAGGGGATCCCACGAGCAGTACGTC. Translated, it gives CASSPLTRGSHEQYV.

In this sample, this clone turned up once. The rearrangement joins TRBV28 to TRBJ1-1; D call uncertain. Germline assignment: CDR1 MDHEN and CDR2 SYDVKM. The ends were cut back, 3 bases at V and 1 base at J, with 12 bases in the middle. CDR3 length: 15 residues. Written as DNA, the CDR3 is TGTGCCAGCAGTTTTATTGCAGGCACGAACACTGAAGCTTTCTTT. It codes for CASSFIAGTNTEAFF. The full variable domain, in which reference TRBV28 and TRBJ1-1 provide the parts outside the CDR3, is DVKVTQSSRYLVKRTGEKVFLECVQDMDHENMFWYRQDPGLGLRLIYFSYDVKMKEKGDIPEGYSVSREKKERFSLILESASTNQTSMYLCASSFIAGTNTEAFFGQGTRLTVV.

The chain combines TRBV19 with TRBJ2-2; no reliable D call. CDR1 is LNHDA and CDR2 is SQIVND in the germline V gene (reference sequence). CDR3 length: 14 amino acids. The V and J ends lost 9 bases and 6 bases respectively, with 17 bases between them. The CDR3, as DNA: TGTGCCAGCCGAGGATGGCAAGCCCCCGGGGAGCTGTTTTTT. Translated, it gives CASRGWQAPGELFF.

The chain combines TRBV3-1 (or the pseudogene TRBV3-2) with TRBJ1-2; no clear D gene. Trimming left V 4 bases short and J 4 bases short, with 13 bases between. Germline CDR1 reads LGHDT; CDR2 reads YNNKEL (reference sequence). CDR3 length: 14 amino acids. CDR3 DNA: TGTGCCAGCAGCCCCAATGGGGAGATCTATGGCTACACCTTC. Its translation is CASSPNGEIYGYTF.

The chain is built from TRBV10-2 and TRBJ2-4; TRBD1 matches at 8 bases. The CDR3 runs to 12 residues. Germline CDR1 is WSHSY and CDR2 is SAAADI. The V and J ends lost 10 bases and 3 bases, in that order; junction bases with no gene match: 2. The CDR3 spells CATTGGKNIQYF. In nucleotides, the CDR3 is TGCGCCACTACAGGGGGCAAAAACATTCAGTACTTC.

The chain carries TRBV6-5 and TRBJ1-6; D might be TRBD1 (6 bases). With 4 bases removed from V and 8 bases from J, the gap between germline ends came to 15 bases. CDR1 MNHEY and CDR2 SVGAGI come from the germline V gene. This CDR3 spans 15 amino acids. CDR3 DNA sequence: TGTGCCAGCAGTTTGAACAGGGTACGGGATTCACCCCTCCACTTT. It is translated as CASSLNRVRDSPLHF.

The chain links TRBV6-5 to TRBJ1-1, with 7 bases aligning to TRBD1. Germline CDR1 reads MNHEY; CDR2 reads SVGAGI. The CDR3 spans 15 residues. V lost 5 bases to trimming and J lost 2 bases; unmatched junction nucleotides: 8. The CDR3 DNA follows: TGTGCCAGCAGTCGTACCCGACAGGGCAACACTGAAGCTTTCTTT. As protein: CASSRTRQGNTEAFF.

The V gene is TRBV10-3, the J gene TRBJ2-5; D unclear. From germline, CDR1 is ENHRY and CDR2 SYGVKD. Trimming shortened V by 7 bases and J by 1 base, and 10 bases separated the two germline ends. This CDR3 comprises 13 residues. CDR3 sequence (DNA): TGTGCCATCAAGTCGGCGGCCCAAGAGACCCAGTACTTC. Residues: CAIKSAAQETQYF.

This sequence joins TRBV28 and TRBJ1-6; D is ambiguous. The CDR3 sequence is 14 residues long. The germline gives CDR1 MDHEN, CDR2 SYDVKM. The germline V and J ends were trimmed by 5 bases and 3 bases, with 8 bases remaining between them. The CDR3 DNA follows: TGTGCCAGCAGTCTCCGGAGCTATAATTCACCCCTCCACTTT. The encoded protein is CASSLRSYNSPLHF.

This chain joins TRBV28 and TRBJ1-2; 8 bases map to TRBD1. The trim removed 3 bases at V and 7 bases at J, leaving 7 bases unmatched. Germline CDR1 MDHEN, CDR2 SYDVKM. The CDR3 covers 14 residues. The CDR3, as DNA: TGTGCCAGCAGTTTTGACCCGACAGGGGTTGGCTACACCTTC. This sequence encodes CASSFDPTGVGYTF.

The CDR3 DNA sequence: TGTGCCAGCAGTTTTCTCGCGAACACCGGGGAGCTGTTTTTT. Amino acids: CASSFLANTGELFF. The chain recombines TRBV27 with TRBJ2-2; D uncertain. CDR1 and CDR2 (germline): MNHEY, SMNVEV (reference sequence). Trimming cost V 3 bases and J 0 bases, with 5 bases left between them. The CDR3 has 14 amino acids.

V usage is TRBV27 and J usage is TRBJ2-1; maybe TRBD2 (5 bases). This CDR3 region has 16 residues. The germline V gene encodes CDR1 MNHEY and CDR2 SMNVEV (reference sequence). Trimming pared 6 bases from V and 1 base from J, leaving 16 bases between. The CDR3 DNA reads TGTGCCAGCAGAACCTACGGGGAGTTATCCTACAATGAGCAGTTCTTC. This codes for CASRTYGELSYNEQFF.

The CDR3 bases are TGTGCCAGCAGCTTAGTCGGGAGCGGGGGCAATGAGCAGTTCTTC. Translated, it gives CASSLVGSGGNEQFF. V usage is TRBV5-6 and J usage is TRBJ2-1, with 8 positions matching TRBD2. Per germline, CDR1 SGHDT and CDR2 YYEEEE. V shed 2 bases and J 6 bases; nucleotides not matched to a gene: 7. The CDR3 loop spans 15 amino acids. The full variable domain, in which reference TRBV5-6 and TRBJ2-1 provide the parts outside the CDR3, is DAGVTQSPTHLIKTRGQQVTLRCSPKSGHDTVSWYQQALGQGPQFIFQYYEEEERQRGNFPDRFSGHQFPNYSSELNVNALLLGDSALYLCASSLVGSGGNEQFFGPGTRLTVL.

As DNA, the CDR3 is TGTGCCAGCCGGACTAGCGGGGGGGCGGGAACCGGGGAGCTGTTTTTT. As protein: CASRTSGGAGTGELFF. This chain joins TRBV19 and TRBJ2-2, with TRBD2 matching 15 bases. Germline CDR1 and CDR2: LNHDA and SQIVND (reference sequence). V lost 9 bases to trimming and J lost 5 bases; unmatched junction nucleotides: 7. The CDR3 consists of 16 residues.

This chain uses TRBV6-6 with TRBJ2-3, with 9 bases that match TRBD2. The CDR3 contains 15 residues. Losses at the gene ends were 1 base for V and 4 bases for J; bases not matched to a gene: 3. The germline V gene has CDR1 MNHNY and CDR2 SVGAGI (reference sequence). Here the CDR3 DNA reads TGTGCCAGCAGTTACTTAGCGGGAGTCGCAGATACGCAGTATTTT. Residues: CASSYLAGVADTQYF.

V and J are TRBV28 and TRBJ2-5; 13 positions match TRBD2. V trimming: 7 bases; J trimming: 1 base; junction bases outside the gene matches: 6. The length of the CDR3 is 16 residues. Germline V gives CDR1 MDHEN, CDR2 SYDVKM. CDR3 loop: CASNTRLAGGQETQYF. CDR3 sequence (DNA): TGTGCCAGCAACACCCGACTAGCGGGAGGCCAAGAGACCCAGTACTTC.

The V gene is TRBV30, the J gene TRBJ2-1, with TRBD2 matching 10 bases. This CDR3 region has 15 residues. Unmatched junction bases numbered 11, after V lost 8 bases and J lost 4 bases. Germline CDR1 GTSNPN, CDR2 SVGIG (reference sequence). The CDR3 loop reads CAAGGLAESYNEQFF. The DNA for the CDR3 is TGTGCCGCCGGAGGACTAGCGGAATCGTACAATGAGCAGTTCTTC.

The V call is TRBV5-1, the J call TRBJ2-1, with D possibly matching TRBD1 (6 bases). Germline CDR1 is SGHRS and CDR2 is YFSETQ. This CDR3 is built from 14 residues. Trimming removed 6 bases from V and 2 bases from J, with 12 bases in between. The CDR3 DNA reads TGCGCCAGCAAGATCGCAGGGGCCTACAATGAGCAGTTCTTC. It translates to CASKIAGAYNEQFF.

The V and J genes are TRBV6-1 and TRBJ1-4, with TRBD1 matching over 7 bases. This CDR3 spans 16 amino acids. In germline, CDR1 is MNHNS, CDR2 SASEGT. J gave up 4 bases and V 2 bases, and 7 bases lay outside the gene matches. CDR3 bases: TGTGCCAGCAGTGAACTCCTGGGACAGAGTAATGAAAAACTGTTTTTT. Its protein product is CASSELLGQSNEKLFF.

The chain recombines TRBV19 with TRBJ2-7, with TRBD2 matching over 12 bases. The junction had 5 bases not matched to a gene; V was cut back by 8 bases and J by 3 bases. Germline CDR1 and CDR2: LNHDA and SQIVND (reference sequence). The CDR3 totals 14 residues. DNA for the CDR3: TGTGCCAGTGCAAGGACTAGCGGGAACTACGAGCAGTACTTC. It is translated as CASARTSGNYEQYF.

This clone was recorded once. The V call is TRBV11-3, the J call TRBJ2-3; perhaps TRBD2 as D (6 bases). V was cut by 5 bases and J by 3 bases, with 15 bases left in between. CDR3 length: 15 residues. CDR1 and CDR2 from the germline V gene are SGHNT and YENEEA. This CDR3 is CASSLPDYITDTQYF. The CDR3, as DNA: TGTGCCAGCAGCCTGCCGGACTATATTACAGATACGCAGTATTTT.

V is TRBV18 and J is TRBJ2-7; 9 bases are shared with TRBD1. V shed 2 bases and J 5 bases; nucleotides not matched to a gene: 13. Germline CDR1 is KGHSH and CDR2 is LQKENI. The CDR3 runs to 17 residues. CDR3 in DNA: TGTGCCAGCTCACCAACGCCCCTCGACAGGGGGGGTAACGAGCAGTACTTC. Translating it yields CASSPTPLDRGGNEQYF.

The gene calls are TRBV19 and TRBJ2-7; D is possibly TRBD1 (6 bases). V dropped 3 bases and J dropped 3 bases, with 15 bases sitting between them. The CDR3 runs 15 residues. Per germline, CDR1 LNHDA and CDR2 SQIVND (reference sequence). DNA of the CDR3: TGTGCCAGTAGTATTGGTACAGGGAGCATCTACGAGCAGTACTTC. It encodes CASSIGTGSIYEQYF.

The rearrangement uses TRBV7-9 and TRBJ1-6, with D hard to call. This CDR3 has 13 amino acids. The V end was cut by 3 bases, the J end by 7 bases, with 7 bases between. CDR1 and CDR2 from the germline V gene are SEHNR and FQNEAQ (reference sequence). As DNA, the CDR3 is TGTGCCAGCAGCTTTAGTGTGAATTCACCCCTCCACTTT. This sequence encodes CASSFSVNSPLHF.

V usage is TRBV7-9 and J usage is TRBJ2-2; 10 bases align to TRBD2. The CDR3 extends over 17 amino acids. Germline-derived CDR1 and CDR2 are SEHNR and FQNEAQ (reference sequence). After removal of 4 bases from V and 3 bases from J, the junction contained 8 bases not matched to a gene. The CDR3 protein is CASSSGFTSGDTGELFF. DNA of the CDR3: TGTGCCAGCAGCTCAGGTTTTACTAGCGGGGACACCGGGGAGCTGTTTTTT.